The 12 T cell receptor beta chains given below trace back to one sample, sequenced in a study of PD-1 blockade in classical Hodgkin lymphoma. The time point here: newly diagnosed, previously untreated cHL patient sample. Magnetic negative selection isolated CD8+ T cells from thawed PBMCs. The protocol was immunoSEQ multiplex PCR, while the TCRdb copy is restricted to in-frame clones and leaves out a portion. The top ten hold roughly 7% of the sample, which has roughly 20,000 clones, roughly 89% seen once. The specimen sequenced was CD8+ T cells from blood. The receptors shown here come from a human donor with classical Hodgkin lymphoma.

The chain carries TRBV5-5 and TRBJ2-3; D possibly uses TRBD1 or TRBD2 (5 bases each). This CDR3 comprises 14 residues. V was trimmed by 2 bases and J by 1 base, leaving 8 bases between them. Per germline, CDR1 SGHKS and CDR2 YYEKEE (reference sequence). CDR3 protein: CASSLGDGTDTQYF. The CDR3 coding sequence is TGTGCCAGCAGCTTAGGGGACGGCACAGATACGCAGTATTTT. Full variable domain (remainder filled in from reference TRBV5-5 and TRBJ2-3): DAGVTQSPTHLIKTRGQQVTLRCSPISGHKSVSWYQQVLGQGPQFIFQYYEKEERGRGNFPDRFSARQFPNYSSELNVNALLLGDSALYLCASSLGDGTDTQYFGPGTRLTVL.

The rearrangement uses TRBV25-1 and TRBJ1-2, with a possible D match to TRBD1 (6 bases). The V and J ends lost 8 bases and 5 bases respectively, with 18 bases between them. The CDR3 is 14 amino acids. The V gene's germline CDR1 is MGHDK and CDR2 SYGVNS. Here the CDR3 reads CASAHSDSRYGYTF. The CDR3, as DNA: TGTGCCAGCGCACACTCGGACAGTCGTTATGGCTACACCTTC.

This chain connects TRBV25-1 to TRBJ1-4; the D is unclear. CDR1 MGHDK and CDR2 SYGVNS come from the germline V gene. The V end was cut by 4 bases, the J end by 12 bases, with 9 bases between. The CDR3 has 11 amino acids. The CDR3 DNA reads TGTGCCAGCAGTGGATGGCAGGAACTGTTTTTT. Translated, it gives CASSGWQELFF.

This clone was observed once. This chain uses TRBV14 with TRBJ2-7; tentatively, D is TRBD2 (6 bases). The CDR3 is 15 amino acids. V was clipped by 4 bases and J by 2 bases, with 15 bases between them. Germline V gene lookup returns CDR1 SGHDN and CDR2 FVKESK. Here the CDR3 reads CASSRGGFTTYEQYF. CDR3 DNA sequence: TGTGCCAGCAGCCGAGGAGGGTTTACCACCTACGAGCAGTACTTC.

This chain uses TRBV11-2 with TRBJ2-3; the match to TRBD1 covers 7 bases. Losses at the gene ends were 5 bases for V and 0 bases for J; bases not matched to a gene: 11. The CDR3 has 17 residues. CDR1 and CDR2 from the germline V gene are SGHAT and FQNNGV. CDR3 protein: CASSPTGTVSSTDTQYF. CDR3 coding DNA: TGTGCCAGCAGCCCTACTGGGACAGTTTCAAGCACAGATACGCAGTATTTT.

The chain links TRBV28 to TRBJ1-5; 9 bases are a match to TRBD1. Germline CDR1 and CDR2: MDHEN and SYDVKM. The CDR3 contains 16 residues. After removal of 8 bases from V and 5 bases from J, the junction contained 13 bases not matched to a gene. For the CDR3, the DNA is TGTGCCAGCGCTGGACAGGGGTTTCTCGTGGATCAGCCCCAGCATTTT. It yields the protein CASAGQGFLVDQPQHF.

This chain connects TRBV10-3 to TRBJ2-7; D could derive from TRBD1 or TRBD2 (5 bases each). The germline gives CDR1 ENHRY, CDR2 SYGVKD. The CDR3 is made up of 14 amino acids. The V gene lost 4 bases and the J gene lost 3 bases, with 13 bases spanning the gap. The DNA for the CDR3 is TGTGCCATCAGTGGACTCCCAGGGAGCTACGAGCAGTACTTC. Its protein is CAISGLPGSYEQYF.

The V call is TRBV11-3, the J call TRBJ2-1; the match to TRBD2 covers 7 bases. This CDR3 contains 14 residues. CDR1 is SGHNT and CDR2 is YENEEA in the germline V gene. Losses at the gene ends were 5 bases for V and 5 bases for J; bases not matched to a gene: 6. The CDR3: CASSLSGLNNEQFF. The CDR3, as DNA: TGTGCCAGCAGCCTTAGCGGGCTCAACAATGAGCAGTTCTTC.

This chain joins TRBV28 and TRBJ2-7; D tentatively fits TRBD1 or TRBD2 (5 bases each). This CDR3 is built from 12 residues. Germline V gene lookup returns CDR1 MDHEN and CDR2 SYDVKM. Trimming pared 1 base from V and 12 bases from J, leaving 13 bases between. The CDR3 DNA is TGTGCCAGCAGTTTATCCGGGACCACCCCGTACTTC. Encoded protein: CASSLSGTTPYF.

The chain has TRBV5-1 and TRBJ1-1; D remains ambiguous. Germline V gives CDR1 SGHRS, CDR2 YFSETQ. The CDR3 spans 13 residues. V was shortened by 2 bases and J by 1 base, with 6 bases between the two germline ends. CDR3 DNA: TGCGCCAGCAGCTTATGGGGGAACACTGAAGCTTTCTTT. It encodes CASSLWGNTEAFF.

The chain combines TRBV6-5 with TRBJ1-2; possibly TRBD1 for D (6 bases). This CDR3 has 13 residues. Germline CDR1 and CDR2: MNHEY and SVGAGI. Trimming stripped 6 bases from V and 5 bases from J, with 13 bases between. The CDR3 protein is CASRQGRAYGYTF. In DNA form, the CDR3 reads TGTGCCAGCAGACAGGGACGGGCTTATGGCTACACCTTC.

As DNA, the CDR3 is TGTGCCAGTAGCATCACCCCGGGTACAGGGCGCTACGAGCAGTACTTC. Its translation: CASSITPGTGRYEQYF. The rearrangement uses TRBV19 and TRBJ2-7, with a possible D match to TRBD1 (6 bases). This CDR3 has 16 residues. Germline V CDR1 and CDR2: LNHDA, SQIVND (reference sequence). V shed 6 bases and J shed 3 bases, with 21 bases lying between them.